Below, 9 T cell receptor beta chains from the same sample are listed, as sequenced in a study of T cells in Graves' hyperthyroidism and ophthalmopathy. RNA transcripts were the template for amplifying TCR beta CDR3 regions. The HTBI primer set drove a first-round RT-PCR of the TCR CDR3. TCRdb used MiXCR to reprocess the multiplex PCR reads, holding one entry per CDR3 protein. The sample lists 300,000 to 450,000 distinct CDR3 sequences, roughly 25% seen once, with around 79% in the top ten. Sequenced material: blood. All receptors derive from a man between 45 and 60 years old with Graves' hyperthyroidism.

This clonotype was recorded a few times. The chain is built from TRBV2 and TRBJ2-1; 11 bases align to TRBD2. The V gene's germline CDR1 is SNHLY and CDR2 FYNNEI. The CDR3 totals 15 residues. V was pared by 4 bases and J by 4 bases, with 3 bases of the junction left unmatched. The CDR3 protein is CASSVGTSGYNEQFF. The CDR3 nucleotides are TGTGCCAGCAGTGTAGGGACTAGCGGATACAATGAGCAGTTCTTC.

This clonotype has ten or more counts. The rearrangement joins TRBV6-6 to TRBJ1-1; D may be TRBD1 (5 bases). The CDR3 is made up of 13 amino acids. Germline V gives CDR1 MNHNY, CDR2 SVGAGI (reference sequence). V was shortened by 2 bases and J by 4 bases, with 8 bases between the two germline ends. The CDR3 sequence is CASSYDSSTEAFF. Here the CDR3 DNA reads TGTGCCAGCAGTTACGACAGTAGCACTGAAGCTTTCTTT.

Only a few counts were recorded for this clonotype. The V gene is TRBV19, the J gene TRBJ1-2, with D tentatively TRBD1 (6 bases). The CDR3 runs 14 residues. Germline assignment: CDR1 LNHDA and CDR2 SQIVND (reference sequence). V dropped 5 bases and J dropped 8 bases, with 18 bases sitting between them. CDR3 sequence: CASSPGTRSAGYTF. In DNA, the CDR3 is TGTGCCAGTAGTCCCGGGACACGGTCGGCAGGCTACACCTTC.

This clonotype was observed at least ten times. This sequence joins TRBV12-3 or TRBV12-4 and TRBJ2-1, with TRBD2 matching over 9 bases. J gave up 7 bases and V 2 bases, and 9 bases lay outside the gene matches. The CDR3 spans 16 residues. CDR3 nucleotide sequence: TGTGCCAGCAGTTTATCGGCTAGCGGGGCTAGGAATGAGCAGTTCTTC. This codes for CASSLSASGARNEQFF.

In its sample, this clonotype was seen a few times. This chain uses TRBV9 with TRBJ2-5; D is undetermined. V lost 0 bases and J lost 5, with 14 bases in between. CDR1 and CDR2 from the germline V gene are SGDLS and YYNGEE. The CDR3 spans 15 residues. In DNA form, the CDR3 reads TGTGCCAGCAGCGTAGAAGGTCGTTTCCAGGAGACCCAGTACTTC. Amino acid sequence: CASSVEGRFQETQYF.

At least ten counts were recorded for this clonotype. This chain links TRBV2 with TRBJ2-1; 13 bases are a match to TRBD2. This CDR3 is 18 amino acids long. The V and J ends lost 5 bases and 8 bases, in that order; junction bases with no gene match: 15. CDR1 and CDR2 from the germline V gene are SNHLY and FYNNEI. The CDR3 nucleotides read TGTGCCAGCAGTTACTCCTCAGGACTAGCGGGAGTTCTGGATGAGCAGTTCTTC. Translated: CASSYSSGLAGVLDEQFF.

The sample holds a few counts of this clonotype. This chain connects TRBV7-3 to TRBJ2-1; 10 bases match TRBD2. CDR1 is SGHTA and CDR2 is FQGTGA in the germline V gene. The trim removed 5 bases at V and 1 base at J, leaving 14 bases unmatched. This CDR3 region has 19 residues. The chain's CDR3 is CASSEPRTASGSSYNEQFF. In nucleotides, the CDR3 is TGTGCCAGCAGCGAGCCCCGGACAGCTAGCGGGAGTTCCTACAATGAGCAGTTCTTC.

The sample holds a few counts of this clonotype. This sequence joins TRBV3-1 and TRBJ1-5; tentative D call: TRBD1 (6 bases). V was clipped by 1 base and J by 4 bases, with 11 bases between them. In germline, CDR1 is LGHDT, CDR2 YNNKEL (reference sequence). CDR3 length: 15 amino acids. The CDR3 here is CASSQVQGTNQPQHF. In DNA, the CDR3 is TGTGCCAGCAGCCAAGTTCAGGGGACTAATCAGCCCCAGCATTTT.

This chain connects TRBV5-1 to TRBJ1-3; D unresolved. The V and J ends lost 1 base and 0 bases respectively, with 11 bases between them. The CDR3 is made up of 16 amino acids. Germline assignment: CDR1 SGHRS and CDR2 YFSETQ. The CDR3 sequence: CASSLQGQLSGNTIYF. The CDR3 bases are TGCGCCAGCAGCTTGCAAGGGCAGCTCTCTGGAAACACCATATATTTT.